The TCR beta chain described here comes from a study of regulatory T cells in long-lasting Graves disease. This clonotype occurred many times. CDR3 regions were amplified by Arm-PCR using iRepertoire HTBI primers to build TCR beta libraries. Each CDR3 protein is one row after TCRdb ran MiXCR on the multiplex PCR reads. This sample carries more than 300,000 distinct CDR3 sequences, under 20% of them seen once, and the ten largest clones take 20%. The CDR3 length is 15 residues. Trimming took off 1 base at V and 2 bases at J, with 13 bases between the two ends. Per germline, CDR1 SQVTM and CDR2 ANQGSEA. Regarding time point: newly diagnosed GD, antithyroid drugs for less than 3 months. PBMC-extracted RNA yielded the TCR library. This same sample was also taken into another study, of T cells in Graves' hyperthyroidism and ophthalmopathy.

The source of this sequence is a woman aged 18-29 years with Graves disease. Sequencing was performed on peripheral blood mononuclear cells (PBMCs), taken at new diagnosis, from a patient treated with antithyroid drugs. The chain uses TRBV29-1 and TRBJ2-3; weak D call: TRBD1 (6 bases). The CDR3 protein is CSVEGGVGATDTQYF. The CDR3 DNA reads TGCAGCGTTGAAGGTGGGGTGGGGGCCACAGATACGCAGTATTTT.